This T cell receptor (beta chain) was documented in a study of long-term antiretroviral therapy in people with HIV. With survey level as its setting, the immunoSEQ assay was v3.0. The protocol was immunoSEQ multiplex PCR, while the TCRdb copy is restricted to in-frame clones and leaves out a portion. The repertoire holds tens of thousands of clones, 90% to 95% seen once, with about 3.6% in the top ten. V lost 0 bases to trimming and J lost 3 bases; unmatched junction nucleotides: 2. This CDR3 has 14 amino acids. Looked up from germline, CDR1 is SGHRS and CDR2 is YFSETQ. V is TRBV5-1 and J is TRBJ2-7; 8 bases are shared with TRBD1. This sequence was found in a woman between 50 and 59 years old with HIV. The sample in question was unsorted PBMCs, obtained 4.1 years after starting antiretroviral therapy. CDR3 in DNA: TGCGCCAGCAGCTTGGGACAGGGGCGCTACGAGCAGTACTTC. As protein: CASSLGQGRYEQYF.